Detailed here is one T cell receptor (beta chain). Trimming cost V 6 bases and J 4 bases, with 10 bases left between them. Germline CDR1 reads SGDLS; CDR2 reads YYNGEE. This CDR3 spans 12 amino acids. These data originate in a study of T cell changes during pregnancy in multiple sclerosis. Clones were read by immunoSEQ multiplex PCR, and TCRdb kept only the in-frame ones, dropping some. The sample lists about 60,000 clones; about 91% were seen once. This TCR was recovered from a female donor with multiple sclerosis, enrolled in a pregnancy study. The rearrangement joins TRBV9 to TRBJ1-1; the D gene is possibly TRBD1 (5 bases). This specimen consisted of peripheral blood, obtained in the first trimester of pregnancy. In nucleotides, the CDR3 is TGTGCCAGCACCGCCGGGGGCACTGAAGCTTTCTTT. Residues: CASTAGGTEAFF.